The source of this TCR beta chain is a study of cytomegalovirus exposure and HLA in healthy donors. Study overall: Out of several hundred genotyped donors, about 76% belonged to the Caucasian-associated ancestry cluster. Study outcomes and limitations: TRBV6-2, TRBV6-3 and some other V segments were excluded as indistinguishable. A missense variant in DCLRE1C was later tied to TCR beta V- and J-gene trimming.

There were likely unrecorded immune exposures, though donors were nominally healthy when sampled. Worth noting for this clone: Its matching antigen is unknown.

Both 60 Vbeta primers and 13 Jbeta primers went into the PCR. The repertoire was sequenced with immunoSEQ multiplex PCR; TCRdb's copy has only in-frame clones and lacks some. The data show over 150,000 clones, approximately 80% seen once. This CDR3 contains 16 residues. V dropped 2 bases and J dropped 0 bases, with 12 bases sitting between them. Sequenced input: PBMCs. The rearrangement links TRBV5-3 to TRBJ1-5, with D unclear. TRBV5-3 is an open reading frame whose function is uncertain. The receptor was isolated from a man in his forties in good health and CMV-seronegative. The CDR3 DNA is TGTGCCAGAAGCTTAAGAACAAATTATAGCAATCAGCCCCAGCATTTT. This codes for CARSLRTNYSNQPQHF.